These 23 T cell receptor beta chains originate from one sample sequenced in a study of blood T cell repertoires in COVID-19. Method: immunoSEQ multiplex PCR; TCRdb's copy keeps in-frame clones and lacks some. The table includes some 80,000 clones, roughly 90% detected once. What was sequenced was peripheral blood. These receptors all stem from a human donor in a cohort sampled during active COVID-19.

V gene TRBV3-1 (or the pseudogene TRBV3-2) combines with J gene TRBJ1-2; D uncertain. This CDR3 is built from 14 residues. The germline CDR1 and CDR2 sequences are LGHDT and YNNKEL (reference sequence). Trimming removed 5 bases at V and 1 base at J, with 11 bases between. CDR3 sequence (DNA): TGTGCCAGCAGCTCCCTGAACAGTAACTATGGCTACACCTTC. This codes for CASSSLNSNYGYTF.

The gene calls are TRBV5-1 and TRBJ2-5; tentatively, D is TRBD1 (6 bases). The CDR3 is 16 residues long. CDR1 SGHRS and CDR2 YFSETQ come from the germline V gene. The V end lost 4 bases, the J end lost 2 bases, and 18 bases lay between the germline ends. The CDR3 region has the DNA TGCGCCAGCAGCCAGGGTAGGACGGGGACACAAGAGACCCAGTACTTC. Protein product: CASSQGRTGTQETQYF.

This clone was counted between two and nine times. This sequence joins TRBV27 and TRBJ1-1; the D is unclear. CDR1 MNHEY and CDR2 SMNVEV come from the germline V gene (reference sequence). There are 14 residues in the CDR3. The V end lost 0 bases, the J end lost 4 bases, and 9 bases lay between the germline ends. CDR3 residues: CASSLSEASTEAFF. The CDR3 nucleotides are TGTGCCAGCAGTTTATCGGAAGCGAGCACTGAAGCTTTCTTT.

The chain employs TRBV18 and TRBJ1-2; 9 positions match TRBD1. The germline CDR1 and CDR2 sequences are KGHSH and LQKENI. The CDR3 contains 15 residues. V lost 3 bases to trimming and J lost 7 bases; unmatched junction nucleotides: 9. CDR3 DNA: TGTGCCAGCTCACCGAGGGACAGGGACGGGGCTGGCTACACCTTC. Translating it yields CASSPRDRDGAGYTF.

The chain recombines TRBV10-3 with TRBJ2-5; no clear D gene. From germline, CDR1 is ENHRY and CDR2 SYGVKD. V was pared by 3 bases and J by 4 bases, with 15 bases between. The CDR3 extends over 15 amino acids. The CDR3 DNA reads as TGTGCCATCAGTGAACACGGGTCCAAGAGAGAGACCCAGTACTTC. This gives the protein CAISEHGSKRETQYF.

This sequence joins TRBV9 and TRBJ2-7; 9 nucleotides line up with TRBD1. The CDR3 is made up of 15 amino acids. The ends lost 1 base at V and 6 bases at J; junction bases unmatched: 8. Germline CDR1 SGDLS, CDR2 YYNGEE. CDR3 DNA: TGTGCCAGCAGCGTAACGGACAGGGGAATAGGCGAGCAGTACTTC. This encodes CASSVTDRGIGEQYF. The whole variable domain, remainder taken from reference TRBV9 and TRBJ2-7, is DSGVTQTPKHLITATGQRVTLRCSPRSGDLSVYWYQQSLDQGLQFLIQYYNGEERAKGNILERFSAQQFPDLHSELNLSSLELGDSALYFCASSVTDRGIGEQYFGPGTRLTVT.

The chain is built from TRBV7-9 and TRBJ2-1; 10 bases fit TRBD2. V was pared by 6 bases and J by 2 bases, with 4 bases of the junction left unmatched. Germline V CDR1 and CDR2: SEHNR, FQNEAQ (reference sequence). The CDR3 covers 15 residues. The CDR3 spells CASSPAGGPYNEQFF. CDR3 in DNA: TGTGCCAGCAGTCCAGCGGGAGGGCCCTACAATGAGCAGTTCTTC. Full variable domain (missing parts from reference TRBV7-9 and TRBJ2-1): DTGVSQNPRHKITKRGQNVTFRCDPISEHNRLYWYRQTLGQGPEFLTYFQNEAQLEKSRLLSDRFSAERPKGSFSTLEIQRTEQGDSAMYLCASSPAGGPYNEQFFGPGTRLTVL.

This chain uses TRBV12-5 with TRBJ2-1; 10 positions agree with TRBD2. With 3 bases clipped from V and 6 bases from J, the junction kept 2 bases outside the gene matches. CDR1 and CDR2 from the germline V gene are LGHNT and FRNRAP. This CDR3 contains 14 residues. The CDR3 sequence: CASGLLAGPNEQFF. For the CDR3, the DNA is TGTGCTAGTGGTTTACTAGCGGGACCCAATGAGCAGTTCTTC.

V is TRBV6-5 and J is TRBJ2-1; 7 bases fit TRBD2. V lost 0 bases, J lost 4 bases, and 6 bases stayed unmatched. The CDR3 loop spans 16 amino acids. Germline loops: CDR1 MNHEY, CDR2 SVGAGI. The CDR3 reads CASSYSLSGSYNEQFF. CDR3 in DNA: TGTGCCAGCAGTTACTCGCTTAGCGGGTCTTACAATGAGCAGTTCTTC.

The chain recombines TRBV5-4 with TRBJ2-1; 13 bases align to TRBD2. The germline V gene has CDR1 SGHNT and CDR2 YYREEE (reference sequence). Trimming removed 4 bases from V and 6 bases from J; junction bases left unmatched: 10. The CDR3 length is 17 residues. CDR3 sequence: CASSRGLAGVRSNEQFF. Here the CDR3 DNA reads TGTGCCAGCAGCCGAGGACTAGCGGGGGTTCGATCCAATGAGCAGTTCTTC.

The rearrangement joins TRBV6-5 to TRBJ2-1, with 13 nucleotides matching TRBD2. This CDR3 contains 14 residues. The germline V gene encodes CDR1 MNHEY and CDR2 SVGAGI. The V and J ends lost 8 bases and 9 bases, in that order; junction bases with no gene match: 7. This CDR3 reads CASRTSGGAGEQFF. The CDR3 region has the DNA TGTGCCAGCCGTACTAGCGGGGGGGCCGGTGAGCAGTTCTTC.

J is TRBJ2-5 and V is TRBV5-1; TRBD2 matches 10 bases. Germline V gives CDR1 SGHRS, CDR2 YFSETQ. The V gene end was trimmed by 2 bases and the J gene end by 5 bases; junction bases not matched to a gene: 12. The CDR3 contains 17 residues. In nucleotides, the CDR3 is TGCGCCAGCAGCTTAGACACCCCGGGACTAGCGTCCGAGACCCAGTACTTC. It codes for CASSLDTPGLASETQYF.

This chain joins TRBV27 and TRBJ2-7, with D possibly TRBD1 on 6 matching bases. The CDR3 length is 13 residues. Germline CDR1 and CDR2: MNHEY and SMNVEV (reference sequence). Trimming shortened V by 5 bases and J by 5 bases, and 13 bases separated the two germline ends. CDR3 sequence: CASSQRDIHEQYF. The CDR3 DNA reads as TGTGCCAGCAGTCAACGGGACATCCACGAGCAGTACTTC.

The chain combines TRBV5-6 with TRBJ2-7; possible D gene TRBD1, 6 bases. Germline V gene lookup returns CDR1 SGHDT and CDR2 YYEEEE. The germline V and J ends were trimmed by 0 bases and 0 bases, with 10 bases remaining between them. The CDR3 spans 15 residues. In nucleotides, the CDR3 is TGTGCCAGCAGCTTGGATGGACAGAGCTCCTACGAGCAGTACTTC. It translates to CASSLDGQSSYEQYF.

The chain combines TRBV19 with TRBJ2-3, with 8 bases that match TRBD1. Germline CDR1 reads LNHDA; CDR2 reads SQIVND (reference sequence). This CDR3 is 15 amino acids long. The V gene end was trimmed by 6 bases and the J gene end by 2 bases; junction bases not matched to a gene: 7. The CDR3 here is CASRPGQAYTDTQYF. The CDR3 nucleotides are TGTGCCAGTAGACCGGGACAGGCGTACACAGATACGCAGTATTTT.

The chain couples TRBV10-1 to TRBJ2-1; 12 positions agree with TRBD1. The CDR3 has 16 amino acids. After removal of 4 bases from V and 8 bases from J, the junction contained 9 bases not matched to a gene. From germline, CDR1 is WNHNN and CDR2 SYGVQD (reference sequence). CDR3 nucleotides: TGCGCCAGCAGTGGCCCACTGGGACAGGGGGCTGATGAGCAGTTCTTC. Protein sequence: CASSGPLGQGADEQFF.

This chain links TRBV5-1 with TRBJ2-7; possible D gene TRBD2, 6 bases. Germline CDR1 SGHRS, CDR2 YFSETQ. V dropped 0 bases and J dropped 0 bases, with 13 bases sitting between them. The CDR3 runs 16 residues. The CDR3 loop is CASSLGEVQLSYEQYF. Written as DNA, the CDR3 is TGCGCCAGCAGCTTGGGGGAGGTGCAGCTCTCCTACGAGCAGTACTTC.

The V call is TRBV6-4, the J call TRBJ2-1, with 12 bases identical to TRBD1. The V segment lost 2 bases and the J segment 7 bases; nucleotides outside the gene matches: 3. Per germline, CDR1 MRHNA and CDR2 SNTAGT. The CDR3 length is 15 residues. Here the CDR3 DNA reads TGTGCCAGCAGTGACGGGACAGGGGGCGTAAATGAGCAGTTCTTC. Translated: CASSDGTGGVNEQFF.

The CDR3 DNA reads as TGTGCCATACGATCGGCTAGCGGGAGACCCCTGGAGACCCAGTACTTC. Amino acid sequence: CAIRSASGRPLETQYF. V and J are TRBV10-3 and TRBJ2-5, with TRBD2 matching over 10 bases. Germline trimming cut 9 bases from V and 5 bases from J; bases unmatched to any gene: 15. CDR3 length equals 16 residues. Germline V gene data show CDR1 as ENHRY and CDR2 as SYGVKD.

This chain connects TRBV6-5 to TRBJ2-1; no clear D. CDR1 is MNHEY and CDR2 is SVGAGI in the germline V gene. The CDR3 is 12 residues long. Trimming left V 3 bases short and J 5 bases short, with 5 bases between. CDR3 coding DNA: TGTGCCAGCAGTTATGGGCACAATGAGCAGTTCTTC. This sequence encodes CASSYGHNEQFF.

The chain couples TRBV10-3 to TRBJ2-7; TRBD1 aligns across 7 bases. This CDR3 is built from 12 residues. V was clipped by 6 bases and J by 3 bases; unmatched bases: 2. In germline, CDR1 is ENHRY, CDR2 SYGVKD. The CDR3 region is CAISGDSYEQYF. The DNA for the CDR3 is TGTGCCATCAGCGGGGACAGCTACGAGCAGTACTTC.

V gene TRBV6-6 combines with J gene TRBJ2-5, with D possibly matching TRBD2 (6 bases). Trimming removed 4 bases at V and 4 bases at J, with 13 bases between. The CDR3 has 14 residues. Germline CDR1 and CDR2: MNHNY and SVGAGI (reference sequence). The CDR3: CASSSGSLGETQYF. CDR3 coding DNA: TGTGCCAGCAGTTCCGGGAGCTTAGGAGAGACCCAGTACTTC.

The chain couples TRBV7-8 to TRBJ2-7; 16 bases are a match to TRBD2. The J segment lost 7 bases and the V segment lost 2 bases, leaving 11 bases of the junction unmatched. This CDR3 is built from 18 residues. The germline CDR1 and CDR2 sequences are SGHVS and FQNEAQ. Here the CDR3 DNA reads TGTGCCAGCAGCTTACCCGGGACTAGCGGGGGGGCTACGAGTGAGCAGTACTTC. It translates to CASSLPGTSGGATSEQYF.